At least ten counts were recorded for the clone carrying this TCR beta chain. These data are taken from a study of Graves' ophthalmopathy and Graves' hyperthyroidism. CDR3 length: 14 amino acids. Germline lookup yields CDR1 MDHEN and CDR2 SYDVKM. V gave up 2 bases and J gave up 7 bases, with 15 bases separating them. Using RNA transcripts, the TCR beta CDR3 regions were amplified. Following a first-round RT-PCR that used HTBI primers, a second-round multiplex PCR was carried out. Using its own MiXCR run on the multiplex PCR reads, TCRdb lists one record per CDR3 protein. The repertoire has around 170,000 distinct CDR3 sequences, less than 45% of them found once; the top ten carry 5.8%.

This sequence was found in a woman aged 40 to 49 with Graves' ophthalmopathy. This chain joins TRBV28 and TRBJ2-7; tentatively, D is TRBD1 or TRBD2 (6 bases each). The specimen sequenced was peripheral blood. The CDR3: CASSLRGLGGEQYF. CDR3 in DNA: TGTGCCAGCAGTTTAAGAGGTTTAGGGGGGGAGCAGTACTTC.